This T cell receptor (beta chain) was sequenced in a study of blood T cell repertoires in COVID-19 (dated by TCRdb to 2019 to 2021). Some background on the complete study: The collaborator samples originated in the United States, Italy and Spain and spanned the acute and convalescent phases of COVID-19. Nearly every sample came with metadata listing a de-identified subject ID, COVID-19 status, age in years and sex. The repertoires were released in a freely available public database meant as a resource for research on the immune response to SARS-CoV-2. The prospective study material was composed of cDNA or gDNA derived from T cells, B-cell-depleted T cells, or PBMCs. Where available, HLA class I and class II types were obtained from metadata supplied by the sample provider rather than from assay-based typing. The samples were drawn from the first 160 participants of the ongoing ImmuneRACE study and from over a thousand subjects provided by 6 global collaborators. Deeply sampled blood TCRbeta repertoires from subjects exposed to, actively infected with, or recovered from COVID-19 were included in the dataset. The paper's findings and limits, for the study overall: How much clinical and demographic metadata was included differed by source and by participant, and the metadata was provided uncurated.

Including cysteine and phenylalanine, the CDR3 has 14 amino acids. The entry retains the CDR3 DNA only, 42 bases that are in frame from base 1. The germline ends are 17 bases apart after V is trimmed by 7 bases and J by 5 bases. The germline V gene yields MDHEN for CDR1 and SYDVKM for CDR2. The immunoSEQ Assay, a bias-controlled multiplex PCR, was used to amplify TCRbeta CDR3 regions from genomic DNA. In the original analysis: Nucleated cell counts per sample were estimated from amplification of reference gene primers within the assay. To quantify the absolute abundance of each unique TCRbeta CDR3 rearrangement, sequence reads were collapsed and filtered. For each sample, productive Simpson clonality was calculated by taking the square root of Simpson's diversity index across productive rearrangements. In its TCRdb copy, this immuneACCESS table keeps in-frame sequences only and misses some clones. Where compared with another copy, unresolved V genes explain less than half of these, and the others have no known cause. V, J and clone size are those of that table, while D and trimming were read from the DNA. This sample gives hundreds of thousands of clones in total; around 89% of them show up just once. About 1.5% of the sample lies in the top ten.

Details on this clone: Its antigen is currently not known. Base qualities are not at hand, and no much larger clone is one base apart.

Participants in the prospective study were aged roughly 18 to 100 years, lived in about two dozen United States geographic areas, and enrolled through a virtual design. In the prospective study, cohorts were assigned on the basis of participant-reported clinical history obtained from a screening survey and a study questionnaire. Mobile phlebotomists in the prospective study collected whole blood, serum and a nasopharyngeal or oropharyngeal swab from every participant. Prospective study participants could optionally give additional blood draws and questionnaires over an approximately two-month period. Before DNA extraction, blood samples from the prospective study were shipped at room temperature or frozen.

Specimen: PBMCs or T cells enriched from blood (not recorded which). The receptor's source is a woman aged 18-35 years with acute COVID-19. The chain is assembled from TRBV28 and TRBJ2-5; TRBD2 is perhaps the D gene, given 5 matching bases. The DNA sequence follows: TGTGCCAGCAACCCCGGGCAAGGCGGGGAGACCCAGTACTTC. It encodes CASNPGQGGETQYF.